This TCR beta chain was identified in a study of shared clonotypes between healthy human individuals. Background on the study: Participating donors consisted of two women and a few men aged 18 to 49.

This CDR3 comprises 17 residues. The germline V gene has CDR1 SGHTA and CDR2 FQGNSA. Trimming at V came to 5 bases and at J to 0 bases, leaving 7 bases not matched to a gene. Only in-frame clones appear in the TCRdb table, and some are missing; sequencing was by immunoSEQ multiplex PCR. This table holds about 600,000 clones, 95% to 98% found once. As concerns this clone: The antigen is undetermined.

Selected positively for CCR7 and CD45RO-negative, naive CD8 cells excluded terminally differentiated effector memory CD45RA+ cells. Study-level points and caveats: When naive CD4 clonotypes were compared across a few donors, around 5% were shared. Estimated clonotype richness was generally higher in naive than memory subsets. Generation of non-shared clonotypes was less probable than generation of clonotypes shared by all four donors.

The sample comprised naive CD8+ T cells sorted from blood. The chain joins TRBV7-2 to TRBJ2-6; 7 nucleotides line up with TRBD1. The receptor comes from a man under 40 in good health. CDR3 loop: CASSAPGQISGANVLTF. CDR3 sequence (DNA): TGTGCCAGCAGCGCCCCGGGACAGATCTCTGGGGCCAACGTCCTGACTTTC.